This T cell receptor (beta chain) was retrieved from a study of cytomegalovirus exposure and HLA in healthy donors. Overall study findings and caveats: According to the study, about 180 TCR beta chains were cytomegalovirus-associated. TCR sequences were mostly rare, though some public TCRs occurred in many donors. The finding came from a later analysis; first-cohort TCR clusters tended to co-occur in the 90 to 150 validation repertoires. The CMV antigen specificity of a few CMV-associated chains was confirmed through in vitro analysis.

Concerning this clone itself: No antigen is known for it.

This CDR3 spans 17 amino acids. Germline V gene data show CDR1 as SGHVS and CDR2 as FNYEAQ. The V segment lost 5 bases and the J segment 0 bases; nucleotides outside the gene matches: 11. Sequencing was performed with immunoSEQ multiplex PCR; in TCRdb, only in-frame clones are kept and a portion is missing. The sample shows 45,000 or so clones, roughly 93% of them seen only once. Material for sequencing was PBMCs. The chain carries TRBV7-6 and TRBJ2-7; 9 bases map to TRBD2. The sequence derives from a woman in her late teens or twenties in good health and CMV-seronegative. DNA of the CDR3: TGTGCCAGCAGCCAAAGGTCTAGCGGGAAGAGCTCCTACGAGCAGTACTTC. This sequence encodes CASSQRSSGKSSYEQYF.